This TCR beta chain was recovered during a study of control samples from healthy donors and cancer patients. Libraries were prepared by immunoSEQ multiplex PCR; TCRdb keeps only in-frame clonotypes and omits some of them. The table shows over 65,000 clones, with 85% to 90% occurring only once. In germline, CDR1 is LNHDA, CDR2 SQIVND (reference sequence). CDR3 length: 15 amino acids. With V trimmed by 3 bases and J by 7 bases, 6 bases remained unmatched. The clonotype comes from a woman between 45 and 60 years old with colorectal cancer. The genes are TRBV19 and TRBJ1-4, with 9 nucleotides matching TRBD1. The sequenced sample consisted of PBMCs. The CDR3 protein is CASSIPGQGVEKLFF. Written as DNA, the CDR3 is TGTGCCAGTAGTATTCCGGGACAGGGCGTTGAAAAACTGTTTTTT.